Listed below are T cell receptor delta chains from one sample, sequenced in a study of gamma-delta T cells after stem cell transplantation. TCRdb ran CATT on the RT-PCR reads. The sample has 1,500 to 2,000 delta-chain clones, 4.5% to 6% seen once. Sequenced input: gamma-delta T cells. These receptors all stem from a human donor. It is not recorded whose cells these are; they may come from a transplant donor. CDR3s leave out the opening cysteine and the closing phenylalanine or tryptophan.

ACDTVTYSRVGDPHTDKLI TRDJ1 TRDV2
ALGELVVNTDKLI TRDJ1 TRDV1
ACDVLGDTRYTDKLI TRDJ1 TRDV2
ACDTIDNQPTYTDKLI TRDJ1 TRDV2
ACDTVATGDPYTDKLI TRDJ1 TRDV2
ACDPLGGYTDKLI TRDJ1 TRDV2
ACDTLGDTQNDKLI TRDJ1 TRDV2
ACDTVSGEMRGYRTYTDKLI TRDJ1 TRDV2
ACDPLPNLLGRTLGNTDKLI TRDJ1 TRDV2
ACDTGLGPHWGSSWDTRQMF TRDJ3 TRDV2
ACDPLGIRTDKLI TRDJ1 TRDV2
ALGDLSLTGDTSSQLF TRDJ2 TRDV1
ALGEGRSTDFVKFLWPPSITGGPRYTDKLI TRDJ1 TRDV1
ALGELRGDLGSWDTRQMF TRDJ3 TRDV1
ACDPLTGGFHTDKLI TRDJ1 TRDV2
AFRVSYLTLANDKLI TRDJ1 TRDV3
ACDLLTGGPYTDKLI TRDJ1 TRDV2
ACDSVSGMSGYTDKLI TRDJ1 TRDV2
ACDTMSGGLLADKLI TRDJ1 TRDV2
ACDRYEATGGYPYTDKLI TRDJ1 TRDV2
ALGGAFPFTGGLTYTDKLI TRDJ1 TRDV1
ACDTVPNPVLGDTPRATDKLI TRDJ1 TRDV2
ACDTGTGGYRTWDTRQMF TRDJ3 TRDV2
ALGEQFPLWGIQGERTDKLI TRDJ1 TRDV1
ACDTLLGGYAATDKLI TRDJ1 TRDV2
ACDTITLGDKGADKLI TRDJ1 TRDV2
ALGELREAVWGIKGGLGWRPYTDKLI TRDJ1 TRDV1
ALGEPRGSYSWGIHGYTDKLI TRDJ1 TRDV1
ACDTVGYTDKLI TRDJ1 TRDV2
ACDPILGDTLRTDKLI TRDJ1 TRDV2
ASTPSEVLGDLRVGTDKLI TRDJ1 TRDV3
ACEYLGDLNTDKLI TRDJ1 TRDV2
ALGVLGDHYRDRTDKLI TRDJ1 TRDV1
ACDTLGGSRTDKLI TRDJ1 TRDV2
ACDTVSRVGDRPDKLI TRDJ1 TRDV2
ALGRPILYWGMAAYTDKLI TRDJ1 TRDV1
AASATGLGDMVYTDKLI TRDJ1 TRAV29/DV5
ACVPLTGTDKLI TRDJ1 TRDV2
ALGTEGSLTAQLF TRDJ2 TRDV1
ALGELGEDTDKLI TRDJ1 TRDV1
ACDQIGQYTDKLI TRDJ1 TRDV2
ALGEPDSLQAKGDKLI TRDJ1 TRDV1
ALGEWGAPYTDKLI TRDJ1 TRDV1
ACDTAGDRSWDTRQMF TRDJ3 TRDV2
ACDTVDGGYSDTLYTDKLI TRDJ1 TRDV2
ALGELVYAVTGGPNKLI TRDJ1 TRDV1
ACDTVYGGDTRGATDKLI TRDJ1 TRDV2
ALGEPHDGYTDKLI TRDJ1 TRDV1